This TCR beta chain was recorded in a study of cytomegalovirus exposure and HLA in healthy donors. Study-wide findings and caveats: Common viral pathogens seemed to be connected with several of the most significant clusters, according to a later analysis.

With regard to this clone: Its antigen is still unknown.

The PCR had 60 Vbeta and 13 Jbeta primers. The data were produced by immunoSEQ multiplex PCR, yet TCRdb's version contains in-frame clones alone and is incomplete. The data contain more than 150,000 clones, over 70% of them singletons. The sequenced sample was PBMCs. This receptor was taken from a man aged 50-60 years in good health and CMV-seronegative.

CDR3 amino acids: CASSVSGTGEKTQYF. In DNA form, the CDR3 reads TGTGCCAGCAGCGTTTCCGGGACAGGGGAAAAGACCCAGTACTTC. The genes are TRBV9 and TRBJ2-5, with 10 bases aligning to TRBD1. The length of the CDR3 is 15 residues. The trim removed 2 bases at V and 6 bases at J, leaving 7 bases unmatched. Germline CDR1 and CDR2: SGDLS and YYNGEE.